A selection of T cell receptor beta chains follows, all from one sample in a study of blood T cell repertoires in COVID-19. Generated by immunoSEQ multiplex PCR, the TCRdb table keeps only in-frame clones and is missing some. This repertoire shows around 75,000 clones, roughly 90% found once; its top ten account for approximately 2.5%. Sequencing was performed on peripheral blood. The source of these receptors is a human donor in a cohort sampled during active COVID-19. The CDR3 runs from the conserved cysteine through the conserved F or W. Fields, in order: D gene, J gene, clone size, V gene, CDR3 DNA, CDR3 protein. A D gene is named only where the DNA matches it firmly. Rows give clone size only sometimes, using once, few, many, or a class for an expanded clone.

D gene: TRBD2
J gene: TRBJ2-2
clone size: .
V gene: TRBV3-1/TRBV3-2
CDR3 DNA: TGTGCCAGCAGCCAAACCCCGGGACTAGGCACCGGGGAGCTGTTTTTT
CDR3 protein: CASSQTPGLGTGELFF

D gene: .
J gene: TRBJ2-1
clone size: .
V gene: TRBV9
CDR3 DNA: TGTGCCAGCAGCGTATTACAGGATGAGCAGTTCTTC
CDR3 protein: CASSVLQDEQFF

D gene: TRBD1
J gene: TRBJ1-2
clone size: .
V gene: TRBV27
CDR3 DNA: TGTGCCAGCAGTTTTGGGGGACAGGGGAGTGGCTACACCTTC
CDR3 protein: CASSFGGQGSGYTF

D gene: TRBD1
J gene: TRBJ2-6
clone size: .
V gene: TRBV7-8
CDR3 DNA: TGTGCCAGCAGACGCGACGGGGACAGGGGGCCTGGGGCCAACGTCCTGACTTTC
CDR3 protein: CASRRDGDRGPGANVLTF

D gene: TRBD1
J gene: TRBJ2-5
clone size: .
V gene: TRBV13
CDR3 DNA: TGTGCCAGCAGCTCCCGACAGGGCCAAGAGACCCAGTACTTC
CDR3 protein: CASSSRQGQETQYF

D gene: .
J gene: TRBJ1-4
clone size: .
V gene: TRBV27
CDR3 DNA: TGTGCCAGCAGCGAGTCCCTTGGAGCAACTAATGAAAAACTGTTTTTT
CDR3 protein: CASSESLGATNEKLFF

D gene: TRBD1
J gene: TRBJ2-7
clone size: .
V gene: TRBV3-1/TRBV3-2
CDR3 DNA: TGTGCCAGCAGCCGTTACAGGGGGAAACAATACGAGCAGTACTTC
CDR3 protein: CASSRYRGKQYEQYF

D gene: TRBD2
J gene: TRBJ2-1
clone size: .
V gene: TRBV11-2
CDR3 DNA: TGTGCCAGCAGCCCCCTAGCGGGGGAACGAGGGCGTGGCGATGAGCAGTTCTTC
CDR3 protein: CASSPLAGERGRGDEQFF

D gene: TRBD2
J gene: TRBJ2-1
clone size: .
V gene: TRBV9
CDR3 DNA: TGTGCCAGCAGCGTAGCCGGGACTATCAACAATGAGCAGTTCTTC
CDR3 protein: CASSVAGTINNEQFF

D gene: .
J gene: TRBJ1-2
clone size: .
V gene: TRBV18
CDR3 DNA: TGTGCCAGCTCACCAAAAGGGGACTATGGCTACACCTTC
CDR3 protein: CASSPKGDYGYTF

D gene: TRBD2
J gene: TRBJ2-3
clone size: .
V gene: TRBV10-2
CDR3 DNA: TGCGCCAGCAGCGCGGGGGGCGGAGATACGCAGTATTTT
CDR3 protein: CASSAGGGDTQYF

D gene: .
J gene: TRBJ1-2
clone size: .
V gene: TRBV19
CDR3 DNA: TGTGCCAGTAGTGACCCATGGGGCGCGGACTATGGCTACACCTTC
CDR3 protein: CASSDPWGADYGYTF

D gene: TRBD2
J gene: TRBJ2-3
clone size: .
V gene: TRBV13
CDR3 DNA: TGTGCCAGCAGCTTCGGGGGAGGGCAAGATACGCAGTATTTT
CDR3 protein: CASSFGGGQDTQYF

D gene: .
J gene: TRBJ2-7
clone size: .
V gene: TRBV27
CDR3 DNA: TGTGCCAGCAACTTCCCGGGACATTTGTACGAGCAGTACTTC
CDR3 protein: CASNFPGHLYEQYF

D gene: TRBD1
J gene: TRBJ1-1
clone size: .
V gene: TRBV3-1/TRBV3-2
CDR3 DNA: TGTGCCAGCAGCCAACTAACCTTGACAGGGGCCACTGAAGCTTTCTTT
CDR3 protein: CASSQLTLTGATEAFF

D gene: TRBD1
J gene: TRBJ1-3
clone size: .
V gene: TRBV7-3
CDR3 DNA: TGTGCCAGCAGCGCGGGACAGGTCGGCGACACCATATATTTT
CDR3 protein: CASSAGQVGDTIYF

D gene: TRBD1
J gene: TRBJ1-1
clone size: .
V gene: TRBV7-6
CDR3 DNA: TGTGCCAGCAGCGGCGACAGGGCGGGGAACACTGAAGCTTTCTTT
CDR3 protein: CASSGDRAGNTEAFF

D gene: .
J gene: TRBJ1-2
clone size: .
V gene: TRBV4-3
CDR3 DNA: TGCGCCAGCAGCCCACAGGGTAACGTGGTCTATGGCTACACCTTC
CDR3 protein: CASSPQGNVVYGYTF

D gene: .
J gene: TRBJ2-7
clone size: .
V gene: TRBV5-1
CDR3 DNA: TGCGCCAGCAGCTTGGCGGCAGGCCAGCCCTACGAGCAGTACTTC
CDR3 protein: CASSLAAGQPYEQYF

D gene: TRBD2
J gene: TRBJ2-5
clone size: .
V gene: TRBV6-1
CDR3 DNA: TGTGCCAGCAGTGACCGCGGGGGGCAAGAGACCCAGTACTTC
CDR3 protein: CASSDRGGQETQYF

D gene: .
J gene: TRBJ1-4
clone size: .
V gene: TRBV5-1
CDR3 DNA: TGCGCCAGCAGCTTGTCGGGTTTTAATGAAAAACTGTTTTTT
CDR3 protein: CASSLSGFNEKLFF

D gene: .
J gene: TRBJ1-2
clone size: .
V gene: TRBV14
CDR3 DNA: TGTGCCAGCAGCCAAGGGTACAGGGTCTATGGCTACACCTTC
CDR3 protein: CASSQGYRVYGYTF

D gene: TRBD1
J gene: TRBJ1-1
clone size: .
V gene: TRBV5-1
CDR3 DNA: TGCGCCAGCAGCTTTAATCCCCAGGGGGCAAACACTGAAGCTTTCTTT
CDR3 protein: CASSFNPQGANTEAFF

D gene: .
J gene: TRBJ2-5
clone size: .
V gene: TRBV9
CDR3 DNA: TGTGCCAGCAGCGCCAGACAGGGTGGGGGGGAGACCCAGTACTTC
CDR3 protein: CASSARQGGGETQYF

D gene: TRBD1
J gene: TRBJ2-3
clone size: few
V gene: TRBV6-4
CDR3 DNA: TGTGCCAGCAGTGAAATTCCGGGGACAGGGGTCGCAGATACGCAGTATTTT
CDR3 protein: CASSEIPGTGVADTQYF

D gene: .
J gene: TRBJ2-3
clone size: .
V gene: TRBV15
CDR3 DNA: TGTGCCACCAGCCCCCCAGCTAGCTTCGCAGATACGCAGTATTTT
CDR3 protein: CATSPPASFADTQYF

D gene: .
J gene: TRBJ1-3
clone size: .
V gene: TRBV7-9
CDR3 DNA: TGTGCCAGCAGCTCCCAGGGAAACACCATATATTTT
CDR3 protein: CASSSQGNTIYF

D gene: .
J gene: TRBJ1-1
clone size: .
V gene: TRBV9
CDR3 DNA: TGTGCCAGCAGCGTGACAGGAATGAACACTGAAGCTTTCTTT
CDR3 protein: CASSVTGMNTEAFF

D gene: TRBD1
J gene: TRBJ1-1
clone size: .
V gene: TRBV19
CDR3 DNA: TGTGCCAGTAGCGGCACCGGGACAGGGGAACAAGGAGCTTTCTTT
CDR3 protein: CASSGTGTGEQGAFF

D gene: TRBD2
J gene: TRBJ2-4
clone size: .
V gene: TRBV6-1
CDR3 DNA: TGTGCCAGCAGTGATGCGGGAGGGTGGAACATTCAGTACTTC
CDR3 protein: CASSDAGGWNIQYF

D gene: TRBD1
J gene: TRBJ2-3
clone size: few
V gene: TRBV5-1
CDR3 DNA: TGCGCCAGCAGCGGATCGACAGGGTCCGGCGCAGATACGCAGTATTTT
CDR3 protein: CASSGSTGSGADTQYF

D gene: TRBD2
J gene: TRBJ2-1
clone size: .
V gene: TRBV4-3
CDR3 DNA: TGCGCCAGCAGCCAAGATCTTGAGCGGGGGGGAAGGCTGGCGTTCTTC
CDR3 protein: CASSQDLERGGRLAFF

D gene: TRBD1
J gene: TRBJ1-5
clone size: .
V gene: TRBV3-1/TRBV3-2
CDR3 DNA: TGTGCCAGCAGCCAAGAATGCCAGGGGGAAAGAAGCAATCAGCCCCAGCATTTT
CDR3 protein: CASSQECQGERSNQPQHF

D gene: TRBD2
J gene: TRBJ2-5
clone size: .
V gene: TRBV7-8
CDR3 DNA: TGTGCCAGCAGCTTAGTATGGCAGGCGGGAGAAGGAGTCCAAGAGACCCAGTACTTC
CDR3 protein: CASSLVWQAGEGVQETQYF

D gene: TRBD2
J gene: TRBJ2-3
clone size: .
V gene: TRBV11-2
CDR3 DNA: TGTGCCAGCAGCTTCGTTCGGGTCGGACTAGCGGGAGGCACAGATACGCAGTATTTT
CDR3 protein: CASSFVRVGLAGGTDTQYF

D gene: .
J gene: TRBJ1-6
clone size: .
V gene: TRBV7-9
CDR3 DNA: TGTGCCAGCAGCTCGCTTCGGGGATCTTCACCCCTCCACTTT
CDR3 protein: CASSSLRGSSPLHF

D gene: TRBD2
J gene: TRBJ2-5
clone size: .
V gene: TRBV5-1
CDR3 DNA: TGCGCCAGCAGCTTAGCGGGAGGGCCGGAGACCCAGTACTTC
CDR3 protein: CASSLAGGPETQYF

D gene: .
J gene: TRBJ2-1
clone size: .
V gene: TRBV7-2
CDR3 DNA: TGTGCCAGCAGCTTAGTTGCAGGGAACTACAATGAGCAGTTCTTC
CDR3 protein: CASSLVAGNYNEQFF

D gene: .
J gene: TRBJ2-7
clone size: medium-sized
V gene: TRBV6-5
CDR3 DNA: TGTGCCAGCAGACTACAGGGCGAGCAGTACTTC
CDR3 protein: CASRLQGEQYF

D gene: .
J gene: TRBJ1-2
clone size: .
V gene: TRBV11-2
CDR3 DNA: TGTGCCAGCAGCTTAGGGAACCGACCAGGCATTACTAACTATGGCTACACCTTC
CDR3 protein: CASSLGNRPGITNYGYTF

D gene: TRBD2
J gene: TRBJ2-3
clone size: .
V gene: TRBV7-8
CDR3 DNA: TGTGCCAGCAGCTTAGGGGCTAGCGGGAGCACAGATACGCAGTATTTT
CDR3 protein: CASSLGASGSTDTQYF

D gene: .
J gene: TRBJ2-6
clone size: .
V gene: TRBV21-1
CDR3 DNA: TGTGCCAGCAGCAATTACCGAGGGTCTGGGGCCAACGTCCTGACTTTC
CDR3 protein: CASSNYRGSGANVLTF

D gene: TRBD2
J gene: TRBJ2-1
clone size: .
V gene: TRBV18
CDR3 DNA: TGTGCCAGCTCCCAAGGACTAGCGGGGGAGCAGTTCTTC
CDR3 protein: CASSQGLAGEQFF

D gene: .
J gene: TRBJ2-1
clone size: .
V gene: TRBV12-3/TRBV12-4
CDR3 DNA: TGTGCCTCCCGGGGGATTTCCTACAATGAGCAGTTCTTC
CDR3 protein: CASRGISYNEQFF

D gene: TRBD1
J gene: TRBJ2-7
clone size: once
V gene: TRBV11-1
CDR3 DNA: TGTGCCAGCAGTCGGACAGGGGGCTCCTACGAGCAGTACTTC
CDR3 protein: CASSRTGGSYEQYF

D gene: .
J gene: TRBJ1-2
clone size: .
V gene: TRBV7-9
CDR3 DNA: TGTGCCAGCAGCTTATCAGGGGATCGGAATAATGGCTACACCTTC
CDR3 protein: CASSLSGDRNNGYTF

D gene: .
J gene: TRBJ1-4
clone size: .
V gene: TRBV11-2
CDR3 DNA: TGTGCCAGCAGCGAAAATGTGGGGAGGAGGGAAAAACTGTTTTTT
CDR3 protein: CASSENVGRREKLFF

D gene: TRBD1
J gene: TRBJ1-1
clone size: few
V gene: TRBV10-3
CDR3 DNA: TGTGCCAGCGGGACAGCGAACACTGAAGCTTTCTTT
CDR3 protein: CASGTANTEAFF

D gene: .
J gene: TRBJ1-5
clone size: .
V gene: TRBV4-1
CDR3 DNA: TGCGCCAGCAGCCAAGAAAAAAGCCTATATAGCAATCAGCCCCAGCATTTT
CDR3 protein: CASSQEKSLYSNQPQHF

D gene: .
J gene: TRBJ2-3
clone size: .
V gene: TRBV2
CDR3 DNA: TGTGCCAGCAGTGGACGAGGGCGAGTCACAGATACGCAGTATTTT
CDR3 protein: CASSGRGRVTDTQYF